This is a list of T cell receptor beta chains from one sample in a study of blood T cell repertoires in COVID-19. Profiled with immunoSEQ multiplex PCR; TCRdb holds only in-frame clones, not every one. The table has a few hundred thousand clones, approximately 83% seen once. The sequencing sample was made of PBMCs or T cells enriched from blood (not recorded which). These TCRs come from a woman aged 45-65 years who had recovered from COVID-19. The CDR3 runs from the conserved cysteine through the conserved F or W. The D gene is left open where the match is weak. Clone size is stated in some rows and not others, as once, few, many or a class when expanded.

j_call | v_call | d_call | clone_size | cdr3_length | cdr3_aa | cdr3_nt
TRBJ2-1 | TRBV16 | TRBD1 | - | 16 | CASSLPTGQPYNEQFF | TGTGCCAGCAGCCTCCCCACGGGACAGCCCTACAATGAGCAGTTCTTC
TRBJ1-2 | TRBV4-1 | - | - | 15 | CASSQVPGVSYGYTF | TGCGCCAGCAGCCAAGTCCCGGGGGTGAGCTATGGCTACACCTTC
TRBJ1-1 | TRBV9 | TRBD1 | - | 13 | CASRIASGGEAFF | TGTGCCAGCAGAATTGCCTCAGGGGGGGAAGCTTTCTTT
TRBJ1-4 | TRBV6-5 | - | - | 14 | CASRSAWLDEKLFF | TGTGCCAGCCGTTCCGCGTGGTTGGATGAAAAACTGTTTTTT
TRBJ1-1 | TRBV27 | TRBD1 | - | 12 | CASRTGSTEAFF | TGTGCCAGCAGGACAGGGAGCACTGAAGCTTTCTTT
TRBJ2-3 | TRBV9 | - | - | 14 | CASSPQGHPDTQYF | TGTGCCAGCAGCCCCCAGGGACATCCAGATACGCAGTATTTT
TRBJ2-2 | TRBV30 | TRBD2 | few | 15 | CAWRRKLAGVGELFF | TGTGCCTGGAGGCGAAAACTAGCGGGAGTCGGGGAGCTGTTTTTT
TRBJ2-1 | TRBV29-1 | TRBD2 | - | 15 | CSSQGGTSGLNEQFF | TGCAGCTCTCAAGGAGGGACTAGCGGCCTAAATGAGCAGTTCTTC
TRBJ1-4 | TRBV28 | TRBD1 | - | 15 | CASTTPTGPNEKLFF | TGTGCCAGCACCACCCCGACAGGGCCTAATGAAAAACTGTTTTTT
TRBJ1-6 | TRBV7-9 | - | once | 15 | CASTSNSVDNSPLHF | TGTGCCAGCACCTCGAACTCCGTCGATAATTCACCCCTCCACTTT
TRBJ1-4 | TRBV15 | - | - | 15 | CATSRAPKGDEKLFF | TGTGCCACCAGCAGGGCTCCCAAGGGGGATGAAAAACTGTTTTTT
TRBJ2-7 | TRBV19 | - | once | 15 | CASSSRVGVKGEQYF | TGTGCCAGTAGCAGCCGGGTCGGGGTCAAAGGCGAGCAGTACTTC
TRBJ2-1 | TRBV3-1/TRBV3-2 | - | - | 15 | CASSLRRISSNEQFF | TGTGCCAGCAGCCTGAGGCGGATCTCGTCCAATGAGCAGTTCTTC
TRBJ2-1 | TRBV4-2 | - | - | 17 | CASSQDPRGSSYNEQFF | TGTGCCAGCAGCCAAGATCCTAGGGGGAGCTCCTACAATGAGCAGTTCTTC
TRBJ1-5 | TRBV19 | - | few | 16 | CASNLRDIYSNQPQHF | TGTGCCAGTAACCTCCGGGACATCTATAGCAATCAGCCCCAGCATTTT
TRBJ1-5 | TRBV19 | TRBD1 | - | 16 | CASSIAGGQGRQPQHF | TGTGCCAGTAGTATAGCCGGAGGACAGGGTCGTCAGCCCCAGCATTTT
TRBJ2-5 | TRBV27 | - | - | 15 | CASSLSGMAGETQYF | TGTGCCAGCAGTTTATCGGGCATGGCGGGGGAGACCCAGTACTTC
TRBJ1-6 | TRBV7-9 | - | once | 14 | CASTVSRASSPLHF | TGTGCCAGCACCGTTTCACGAGCTTCTTCACCCCTCCACTTT
TRBJ1-5 | TRBV27 | TRBD1 | - | 18 | CASRPAGTGGGGNQPQHF | TGTGCCAGCAGGCCAGCCGGGACAGGGGGCGGTGGAAATCAGCCCCAGCATTTT
TRBJ1-4 | TRBV6-2/TRBV6-3 | TRBD1 | few | 14 | CASSSGTGVEKLFF | TGTGCCAGCAGTTCCGGGACAGGGGTTGAAAAACTGTTTTTT
TRBJ2-7 | TRBV7-9 | TRBD2 | - | 14 | CASSRLAGTYEQYF | TGTGCCAGCAGCAGACTAGCGGGGACCTACGAGCAGTACTTC
TRBJ2-6 | TRBV4-2 | TRBD1 | - | 18 | CASSSSGQGALGANVLTF | TGTGCCAGCAGCTCCTCGGGACAGGGGGCGTTAGGGGCCAACGTCCTGACTTTC
TRBJ1-2 | TRBV10-3 | - | - | 13 | CAIESDGRSAYTF | TGTGCCATCGAGTCGGACGGGAGATCAGCCTACACCTTC
TRBJ2-7 | TRBV28 | - | - | 13 | CASAQGSSYEQYF | TGTGCCAGCGCCCAGGGAAGCTCCTACGAGCAGTACTTC
TRBJ2-5 | TRBV2 | TRBD1 | - | 18 | CASRVPGQKTNAQETQYF | TGTGCCAGCAGAGTCCCGGGACAGAAGACTAACGCCCAAGAGACCCAGTACTTC
TRBJ2-3 | TRBV4-2 | TRBD2 | few | 17 | CASSLGIAGGTADTQYF | TGTGCCAGCAGCCTAGGAATAGCGGGAGGGACAGCAGATACGCAGTATTTT
TRBJ2-1 | TRBV12-3/TRBV12-4 | - | - | 13 | CASKSTAGNEQFF | TGTGCCAGCAAATCCACCGCCGGCAATGAGCAGTTCTTC
TRBJ2-1 | TRBV12-3/TRBV12-4 | TRBD2 | - | 13 | CASSLGDYGEQFF | TGTGCCAGCAGTTTGGGGGACTACGGCGAGCAGTTCTTC
TRBJ2-6 | TRBV4-2 | - | - | 16 | CASSQERSSGANVLTF | TGTGCCAGCAGCCAGGAGCGGTCCTCTGGGGCCAACGTCCTGACTTTC
TRBJ2-1 | TRBV28 | TRBD2 | - | 15 | CASSFGAGGLDEQFF | TGTGCCAGCAGTTTCGGAGCGGGAGGGCTCGATGAGCAGTTCTTC
TRBJ2-1 | TRBV28 | TRBD1 | - | 14 | CASSESRGRGEQFF | TGTGCCAGCAGTGAGTCCAGGGGGCGAGGTGAGCAGTTCTTC
TRBJ2-1 | TRBV10-3 | - | - | 12 | CASKVEGNEQFF | TGTGCCTCCAAGGTGGAGGGCAATGAGCAGTTCTTC
TRBJ2-1 | TRBV5-1 | - | few | 15 | CASSLAPDSYNEQFF | TGCGCCAGCAGCTTGGCCCCGGACTCTTACAATGAGCAGTTCTTC
TRBJ2-5 | TRBV18 | - | - | 19 | CASSPPVASVPGLRETQYF | TGTGCCAGCTCACCACCTGTAGCTTCGGTACCGGGACTCAGGGAGACCCAGTACTTC
TRBJ2-2 | TRBV7-6 | TRBD1 | - | 16 | CASSRQGSKNTGELFF | TGTGCCAGCAGCCGACAGGGGTCTAAAAACACCGGGGAGCTGTTTTTT
TRBJ2-1 | TRBV13 | TRBD2 | - | 15 | CASSSSTSGRNEQFF | TGTGCCAGCAGCTCCTCGACTAGCGGAAGGAATGAGCAGTTCTTC
TRBJ1-1 | TRBV28 | TRBD1 | - | 14 | CASSEGGSNTEAFF | TGTGCCAGCAGTGAAGGGGGCTCGAACACTGAAGCTTTCTTT
TRBJ2-1 | TRBV6-5 | TRBD2 | - | 14 | CASREGTSSIEQFF | TGTGCCAGCAGGGAGGGGACTAGCTCCATTGAGCAGTTCTTC
TRBJ2-3 | TRBV7-9 | TRBD2 | - | 16 | CASRTFSGRATDTQYF | TGTGCCAGCAGAACCTTTAGCGGGAGGGCGACAGATACGCAGTATTTT